The clone carrying this TCR beta chain turned up a few times. Clones were sequenced by immunoSEQ multiplex PCR, and TCRdb holds only the in-frame ones, with some missing. This sample yields a few hundred thousand clones, of which 65% to 90% are seen a single time; 3.5% to 4% belongs to the top ten. These data come from a study of blood T cell repertoires in COVID-19. About the research overall: The United States, Italy and Spain provided the acute and convalescent COVID-19 samples.

CDR1 and CDR2 from the germline V gene are SGHDT and YYEEEE. With 0 bases clipped from V and 7 bases from J, the junction kept 8 bases outside the gene matches. The CDR3 totals 16 residues. The origin of this receptor is a middle-aged woman with acute COVID-19. The chain joins TRBV5-6 to TRBJ2-1; TRBD2 matches 9 bases. Sequences were obtained from PBMCs or T cells enriched from blood (not recorded which). CDR3: CASSLVAGGSGNEQFF. Here the CDR3 DNA reads TGTGCCAGCAGCTTGGTGGCGGGAGGGTCGGGAAATGAGCAGTTCTTC.